The 4 T cell receptor beta chains listed next were all sequenced from one sample in a study of OX40 agonist ivuxolimab in advanced cancers. Preparation of the library involved the immunoSEQ multiplex PCR assay. TCRdb retrieved this table from immuneACCESS and kept in-frame rearrangements only. Not all clones are present; in checked studies, unresolved V genes account for under half, and no reason is known for the remainder. This sample gives tens of thousands of clones in total; under 95% of them show up just once. The ten largest clones add up to 1.6% of the sample. Specimen: CD4+ or CD8+ T cells sorted from blood, collected in a trial of the OX40 agonist ivuxolimab. The receptors were sampled from an adult with an advanced solid tumor such as melanoma, head and neck, liver or kidney cancer.

The J gene is TRBJ2-3, the V gene TRBV5-1; weak D call: TRBD2 (5 bases). The CDR3 is 15 amino acids. Germline V gene data show CDR1 as SGHRS and CDR2 as YFSETQ. Trimming took off 4 bases at V and 4 bases at J, with 16 bases between the two ends. The CDR3 reads CASSGSYGVSDTQYF. CDR3 bases: TGCGCCAGCAGCGGGAGTTACGGCGTTTCAGATACGCAGTATTTT.

V gene TRBV9 combines with J gene TRBJ1-2; TRBD1 aligns across 8 bases. This CDR3 has 13 amino acids. The J segment lost 8 bases and the V segment lost 2 bases, leaving 5 bases of the junction unmatched. CDR1 is SGDLS, CDR2 YYNGEE, per germline. The CDR3 region is CASSVQGAEGYTF. The CDR3 nucleotides are TGTGCCAGCAGCGTCCAGGGGGCTGAGGGCTACACCTTC.

The rearrangement links TRBV14 to TRBJ1-3, with D unresolved. The CDR3 consists of 13 residues. The V gene lost 4 bases and the J gene lost 4 bases, with 8 bases spanning the gap. The germline CDR1 and CDR2 sequences are SGHDN and FVKESK. The CDR3 DNA sequence: TGTGCCAGCAGCCTAAACCTGGGAAACACCATATATTTT. Its translation: CASSLNLGNTIYF.

V is TRBV7-9 and J is TRBJ2-2; D possibly matches TRBD1 or TRBD2 (5 bases each). This CDR3 comprises 17 residues. Germline values: CDR1 SEHNR, CDR2 FQNEAQ (reference sequence). Deletions cut 6 bases from V and 6 bases from J, with 23 bases between. CDR3 sequence: CASRGGYRGEYAGELFF. CDR3 in DNA: TGTGCCAGCAGAGGCGGGTATCGAGGGGAGTACGCCGGGGAGCTGTTTTTT.